This entry concerns a single TCR beta chain. No antigen is known for it. This sample was taken from a study of OX40 agonist ivuxolimab in advanced cancers. Study-level information: Every 2 weeks, patients got intravenous ivuxolimab at one of six dose levels (0.01-10 mg/kg).

The table came from immunoSEQ multiplex PCR; TCRdb's copy has only in-frame clones and leaves some out. The sample lists about 76,000 clones, about 88% seen once, with approximately 1.9% in the top ten. The CDR3 consists of 14 residues. Trimming left V 3 bases short and J 7 bases short, with 13 bases between. The germline V gene has CDR1 LNHDA and CDR2 SQIVND (reference sequence). Whole-study results and caveats: At doses 0.1 to 3.0 mg/kg, CD4+ and CD8+ clones expanded.

The sample here was CD4+ or CD8+ T cells sorted from blood, taken in a trial of the OX40 agonist ivuxolimab. The TCR comes from an adult with an advanced solid tumor such as melanoma, head and neck, liver or kidney cancer. This chain connects TRBV19 to TRBJ2-1; D is possibly TRBD1 or TRBD2 (5 bases each). The CDR3 loop is CASSMGLRGNEQFF. CDR3 in DNA: TGTGCCAGTAGTATGGGGCTCCGAGGGAATGAGCAGTTCTTC.